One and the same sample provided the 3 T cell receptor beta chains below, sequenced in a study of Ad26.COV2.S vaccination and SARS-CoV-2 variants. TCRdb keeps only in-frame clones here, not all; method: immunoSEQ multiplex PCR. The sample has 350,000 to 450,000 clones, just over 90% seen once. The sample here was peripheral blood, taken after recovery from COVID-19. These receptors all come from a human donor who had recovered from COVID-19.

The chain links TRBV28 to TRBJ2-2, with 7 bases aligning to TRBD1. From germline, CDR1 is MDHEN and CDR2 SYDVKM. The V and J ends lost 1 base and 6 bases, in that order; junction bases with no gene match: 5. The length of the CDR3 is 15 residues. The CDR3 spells CASSLSDRAAGELFF. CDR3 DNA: TGTGCCAGCAGTTTATCCGACAGGGCTGCCGGGGAGCTGTTTTTT.

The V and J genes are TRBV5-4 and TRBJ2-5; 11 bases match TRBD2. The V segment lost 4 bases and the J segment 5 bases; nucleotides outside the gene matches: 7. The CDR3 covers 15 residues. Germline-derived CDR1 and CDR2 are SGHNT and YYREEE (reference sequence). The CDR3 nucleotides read TGTGCCAGCAGCAGTAGCGGGGGGGTAGGGGAGACCCAGTACTTC. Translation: CASSSSGGVGETQYF.

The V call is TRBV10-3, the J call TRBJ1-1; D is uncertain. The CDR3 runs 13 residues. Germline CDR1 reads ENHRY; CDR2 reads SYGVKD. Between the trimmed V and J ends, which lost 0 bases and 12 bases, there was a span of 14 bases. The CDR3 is CAISESANVGTFF. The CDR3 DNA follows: TGTGCCATCAGTGAGTCAGCAAACGTCGGGACTTTCTTT.